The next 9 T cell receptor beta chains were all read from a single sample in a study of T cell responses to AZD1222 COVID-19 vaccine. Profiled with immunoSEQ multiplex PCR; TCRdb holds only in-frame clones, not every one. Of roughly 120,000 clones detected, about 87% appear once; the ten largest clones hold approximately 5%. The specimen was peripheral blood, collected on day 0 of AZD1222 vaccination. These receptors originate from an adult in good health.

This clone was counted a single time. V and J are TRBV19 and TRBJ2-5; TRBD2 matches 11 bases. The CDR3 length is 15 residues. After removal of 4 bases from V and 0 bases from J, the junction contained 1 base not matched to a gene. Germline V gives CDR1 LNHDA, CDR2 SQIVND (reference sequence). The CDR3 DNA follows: TGTGCCAGTAGTACGACTAGCGGGGACCAAGAGACCCAGTACTTC. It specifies CASSTTSGDQETQYF.

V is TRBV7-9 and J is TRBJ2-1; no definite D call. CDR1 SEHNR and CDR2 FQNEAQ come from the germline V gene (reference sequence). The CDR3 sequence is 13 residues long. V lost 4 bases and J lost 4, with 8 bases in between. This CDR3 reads CASSSPYYNEQFF. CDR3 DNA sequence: TGTGCCAGCAGCTCCCCGTATTACAATGAGCAGTTCTTC.

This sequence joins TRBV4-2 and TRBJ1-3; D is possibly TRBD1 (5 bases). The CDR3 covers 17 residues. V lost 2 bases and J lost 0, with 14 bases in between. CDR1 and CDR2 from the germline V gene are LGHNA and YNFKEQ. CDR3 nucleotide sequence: TGTGCCAGCAGCCAACTACAGGCCCTGGGCTCTGGAAACACCATATATTTT. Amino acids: CASSQLQALGSGNTIYF.

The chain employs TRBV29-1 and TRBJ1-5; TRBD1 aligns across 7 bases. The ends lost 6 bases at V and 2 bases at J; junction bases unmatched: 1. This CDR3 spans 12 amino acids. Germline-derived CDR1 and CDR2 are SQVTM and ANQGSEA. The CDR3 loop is CSVGQGNQPQHF. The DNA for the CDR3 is TGCAGCGTAGGACAGGGCAATCAGCCCCAGCATTTT.

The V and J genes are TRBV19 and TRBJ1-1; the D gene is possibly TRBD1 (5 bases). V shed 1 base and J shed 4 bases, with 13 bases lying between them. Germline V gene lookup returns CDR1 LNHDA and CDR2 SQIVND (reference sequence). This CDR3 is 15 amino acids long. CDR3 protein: CASSIGGQGGTEAFF. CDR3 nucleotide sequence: TGTGCCAGTAGTATAGGTGGCCAGGGTGGCACTGAAGCTTTCTTT.

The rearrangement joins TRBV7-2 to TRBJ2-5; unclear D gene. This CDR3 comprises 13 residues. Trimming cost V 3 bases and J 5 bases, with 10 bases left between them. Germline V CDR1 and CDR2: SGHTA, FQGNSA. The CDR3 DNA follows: TGTGCCAGCAGCTTGGGCTCACGGGAGACCCAGTACTTC. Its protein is CASSLGSRETQYF.

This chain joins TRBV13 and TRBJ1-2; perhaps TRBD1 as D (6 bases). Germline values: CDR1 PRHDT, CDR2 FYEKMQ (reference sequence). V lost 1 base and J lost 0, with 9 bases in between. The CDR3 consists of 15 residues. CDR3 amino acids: CASSLDGGPNYGYTF. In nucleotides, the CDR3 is TGTGCCAGCAGCTTAGACGGGGGGCCTAACTATGGCTACACCTTC.

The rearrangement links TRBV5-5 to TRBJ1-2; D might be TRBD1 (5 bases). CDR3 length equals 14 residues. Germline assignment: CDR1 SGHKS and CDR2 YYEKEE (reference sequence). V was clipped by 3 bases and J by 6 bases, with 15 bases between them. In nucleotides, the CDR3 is TGTGCCAGCAGCTCCGGGACGGCGTCGAATGGCTACACCTTC. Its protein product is CASSSGTASNGYTF.

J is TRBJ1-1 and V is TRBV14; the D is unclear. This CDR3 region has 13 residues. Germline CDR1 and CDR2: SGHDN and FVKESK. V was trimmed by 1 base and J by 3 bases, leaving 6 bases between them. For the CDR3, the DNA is TGTGCCAGCAGCCAAGGAGGTTACACTGAAGCTTTCTTT. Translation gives CASSQGGYTEAFF.